The TCR beta chain described here comes from a study of CD8+ T cells in alopecia areata. Study at large: The study gave tofacitinib for 6 to 18 months, then 6 months off drug. Whole-study findings and limits: Clarity of TCR sharing across patients fell short of that in mice, possibly HLA-related.

The sample's treatment: oral pan-JAK inhibitor, 5-10 mg twice daily. The study team obtained lesional scalp punch biopsies and peripheral blood from alopecia areata patients. The CDR3 has 15 amino acids. From germline, CDR1 is SEHNR and CDR2 FQNEAQ (reference sequence). V lost 4 bases and J lost 1, with 13 bases in between. With respect to this clone: Its target is unknown.

RNA extraction and reverse transcription yielded cDNA as sequencing template. Sequencing was performed with immunoSEQ multiplex PCR; in TCRdb, only in-frame clones are kept and a portion is missing. The sample has roughly 230,000 clones; around two fifths are singletons. The material sequenced was CD4+ T cells sorted from blood, taken at approximately week 36, from a patient treated with tofacitinib. The clonotype was recovered from a human donor with alopecia areata. The chain employs TRBV7-9 and TRBJ1-1; no clear D. The DNA for the CDR3 is TGTGCCAGCAGCTACCTAACTGGCGGGAACACTGAAGCTTTCTTT. Its protein is CASSYLTGGNTEAFF.